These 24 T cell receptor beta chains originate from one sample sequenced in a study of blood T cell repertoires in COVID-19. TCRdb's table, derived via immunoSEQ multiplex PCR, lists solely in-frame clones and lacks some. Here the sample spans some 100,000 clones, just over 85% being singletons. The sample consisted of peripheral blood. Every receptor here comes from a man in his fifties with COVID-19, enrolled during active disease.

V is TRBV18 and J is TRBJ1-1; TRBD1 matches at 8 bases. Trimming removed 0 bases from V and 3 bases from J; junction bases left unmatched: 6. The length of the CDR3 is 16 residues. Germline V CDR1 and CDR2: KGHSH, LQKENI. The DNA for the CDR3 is TGTGCCAGCTCACCACCGGCGACAGGGGAACACACTGAAGCTTTCTTT. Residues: CASSPPATGEHTEAFF.

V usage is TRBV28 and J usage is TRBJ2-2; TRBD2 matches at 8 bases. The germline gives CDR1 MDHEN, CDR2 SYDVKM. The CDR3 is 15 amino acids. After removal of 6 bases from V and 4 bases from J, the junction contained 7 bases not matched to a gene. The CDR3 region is CASRKNSGVTGELFF. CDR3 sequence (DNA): TGTGCCAGCAGAAAAAATAGCGGGGTCACCGGGGAGCTGTTTTTT.

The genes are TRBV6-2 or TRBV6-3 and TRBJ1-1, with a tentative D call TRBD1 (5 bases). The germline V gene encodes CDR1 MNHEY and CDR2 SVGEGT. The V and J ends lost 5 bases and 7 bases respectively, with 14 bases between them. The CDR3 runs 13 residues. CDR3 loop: CASSQLTALEAFF. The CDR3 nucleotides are TGTGCCAGCAGTCAACTGACAGCCCTTGAAGCTTTCTTT.

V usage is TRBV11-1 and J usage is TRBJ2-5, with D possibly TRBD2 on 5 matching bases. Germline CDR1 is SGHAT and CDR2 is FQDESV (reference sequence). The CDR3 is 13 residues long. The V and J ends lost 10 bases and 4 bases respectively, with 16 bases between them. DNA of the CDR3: TGTGCCACCGTCCGTCCGGGGTCAGAGACCCAGTACTTC. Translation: CATVRPGSETQYF.

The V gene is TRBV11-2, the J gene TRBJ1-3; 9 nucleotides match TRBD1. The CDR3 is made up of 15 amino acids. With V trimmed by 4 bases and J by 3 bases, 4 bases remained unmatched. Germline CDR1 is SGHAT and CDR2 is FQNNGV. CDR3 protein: CASSSTGGGGNTIYF. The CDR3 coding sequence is TGTGCCAGCAGCTCGACAGGGGGAGGTGGAAACACCATATATTTT.

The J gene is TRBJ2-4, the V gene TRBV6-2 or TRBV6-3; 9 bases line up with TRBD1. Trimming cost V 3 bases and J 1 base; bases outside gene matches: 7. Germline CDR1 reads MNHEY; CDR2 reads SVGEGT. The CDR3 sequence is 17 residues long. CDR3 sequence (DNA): TGTGCCAGCAGTTATATCCGGGACAGGGTGGCCAAAAACATTCAGTACTTC. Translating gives CASSYIRDRVAKNIQYF.

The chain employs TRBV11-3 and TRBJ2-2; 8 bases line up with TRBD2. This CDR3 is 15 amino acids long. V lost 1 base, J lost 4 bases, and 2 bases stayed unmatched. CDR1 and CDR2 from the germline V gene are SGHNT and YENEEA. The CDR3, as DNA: TGTGCCAGCAGCTTAGGCGCGGGGGGCACCGGGGAGCTGTTTTTT. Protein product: CASSLGAGGTGELFF. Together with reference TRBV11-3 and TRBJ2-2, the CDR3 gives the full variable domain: EAGVVQSPRYKIIEKKQPVAFWCNPISGHNTLYWYLQNLGQGPELLIRYENEEAVDDSQLPKDRFSAERLKGVDSTLKIQPAELGDSAVYLCASSLGAGGTGELFFGEGSRLTVL.

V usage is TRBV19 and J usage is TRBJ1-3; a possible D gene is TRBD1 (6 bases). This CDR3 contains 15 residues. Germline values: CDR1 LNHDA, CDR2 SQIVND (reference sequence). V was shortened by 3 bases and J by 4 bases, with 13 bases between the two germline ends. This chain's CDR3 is CASSMRGAQGNTIYF. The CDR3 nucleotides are TGTGCCAGTAGTATGCGGGGGGCGCAAGGAAACACCATATATTTT.

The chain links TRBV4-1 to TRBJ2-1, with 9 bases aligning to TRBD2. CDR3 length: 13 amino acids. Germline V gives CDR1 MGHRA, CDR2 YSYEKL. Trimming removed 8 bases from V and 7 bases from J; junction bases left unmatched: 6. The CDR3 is CASRGLAKNEQFF. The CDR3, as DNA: TGCGCCAGCCGCGGACTAGCGAAGAATGAGCAGTTCTTC.

CDR3 protein: CASRPRGRRGGLLSEQFF. The CDR3 DNA reads as TGTGCCAGCAGGCCGCGCGGCCGGCGGGGGGGCTTACTGAGTGAGCAGTTCTTC. The chain combines TRBV28 with TRBJ2-1; 9 nucleotides agree with TRBD2. The CDR3 is 18 amino acids. V shed 6 bases, J shed 9 bases, and the junction held 21 bases outside the gene matches. The germline gives CDR1 MDHEN, CDR2 SYDVKM.

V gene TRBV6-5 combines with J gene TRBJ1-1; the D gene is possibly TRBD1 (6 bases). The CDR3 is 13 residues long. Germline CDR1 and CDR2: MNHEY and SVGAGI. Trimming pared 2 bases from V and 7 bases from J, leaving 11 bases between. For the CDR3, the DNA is TGTGCCAGCAGTTACGTCCGGGACAATGAAGCTTTCTTT. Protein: CASSYVRDNEAFF.

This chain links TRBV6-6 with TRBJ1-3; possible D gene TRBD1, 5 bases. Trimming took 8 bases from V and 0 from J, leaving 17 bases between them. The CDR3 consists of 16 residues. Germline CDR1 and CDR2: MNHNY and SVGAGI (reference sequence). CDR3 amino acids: CASLYVGVDSGNTIYF. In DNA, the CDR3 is TGTGCCAGCCTTTACGTAGGGGTGGACTCTGGAAACACCATATATTTT.

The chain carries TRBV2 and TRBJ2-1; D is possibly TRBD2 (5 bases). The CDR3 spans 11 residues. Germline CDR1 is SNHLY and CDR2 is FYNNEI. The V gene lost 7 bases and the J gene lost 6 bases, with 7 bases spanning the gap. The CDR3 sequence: CASMRVNEQFF. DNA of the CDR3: TGTGCCAGCATGAGGGTCAATGAGCAGTTCTTC.

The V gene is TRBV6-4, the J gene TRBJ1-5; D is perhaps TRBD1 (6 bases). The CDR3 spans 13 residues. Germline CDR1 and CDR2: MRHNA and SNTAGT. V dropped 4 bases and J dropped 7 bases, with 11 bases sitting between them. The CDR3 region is CASSGEGGQPQHF. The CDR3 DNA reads TGTGCCAGCAGTGGGGAGGGGGGCCAGCCCCAGCATTTT.

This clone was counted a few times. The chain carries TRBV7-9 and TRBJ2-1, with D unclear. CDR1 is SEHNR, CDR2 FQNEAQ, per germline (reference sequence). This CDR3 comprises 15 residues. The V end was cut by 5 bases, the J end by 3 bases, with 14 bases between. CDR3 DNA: TGTGCCAGCAGCAACAGACGGATTATCTACAATGAGCAGTTCTTC. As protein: CASSNRRIIYNEQFF.

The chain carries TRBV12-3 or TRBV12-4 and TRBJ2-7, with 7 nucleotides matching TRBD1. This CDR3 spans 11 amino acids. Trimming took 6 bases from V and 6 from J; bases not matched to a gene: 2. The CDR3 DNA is TGTGCCAGCAGCAACAGGGGCGAGCAGTACTTC. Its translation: CASSNRGEQYF.

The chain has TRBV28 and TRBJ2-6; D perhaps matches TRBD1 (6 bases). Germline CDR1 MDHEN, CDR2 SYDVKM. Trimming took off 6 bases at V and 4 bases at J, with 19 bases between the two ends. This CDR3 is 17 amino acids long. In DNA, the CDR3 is TGTGCCAGCAGAACGTCAGGGGTACTCGGGGGGGCCAACGTCCTGACTTTC. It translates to CASRTSGVLGGANVLTF.

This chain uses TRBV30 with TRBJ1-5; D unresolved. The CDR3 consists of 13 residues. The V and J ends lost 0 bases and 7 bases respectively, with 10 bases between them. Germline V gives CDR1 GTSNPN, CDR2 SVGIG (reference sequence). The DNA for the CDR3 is TGTGCCTGGAGTGTAAACGGTAACCAGCCCCAGCATTTT. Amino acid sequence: CAWSVNGNQPQHF.

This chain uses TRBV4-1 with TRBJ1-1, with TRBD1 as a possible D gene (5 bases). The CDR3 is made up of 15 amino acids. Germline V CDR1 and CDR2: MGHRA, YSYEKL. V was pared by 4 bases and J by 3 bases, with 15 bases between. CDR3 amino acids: CASSRFGAIDTEAFF. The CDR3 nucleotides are TGCGCCAGCAGCCGTTTTGGGGCCATAGACACTGAAGCTTTCTTT.

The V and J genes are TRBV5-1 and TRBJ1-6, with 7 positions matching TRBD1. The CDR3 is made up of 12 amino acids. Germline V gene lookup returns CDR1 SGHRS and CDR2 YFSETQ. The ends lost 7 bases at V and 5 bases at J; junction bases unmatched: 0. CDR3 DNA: TGCGCCAGCGGGACAGATAATTCACCCCTCCACTTT. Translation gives CASGTDNSPLHF.

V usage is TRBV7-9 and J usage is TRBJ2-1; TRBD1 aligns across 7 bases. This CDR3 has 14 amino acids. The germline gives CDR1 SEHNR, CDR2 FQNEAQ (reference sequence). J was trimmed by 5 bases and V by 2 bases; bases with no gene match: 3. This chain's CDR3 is CASSLWQGDNEQFF. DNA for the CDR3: TGTGCCAGCAGCTTATGGCAGGGGGACAATGAGCAGTTCTTC.

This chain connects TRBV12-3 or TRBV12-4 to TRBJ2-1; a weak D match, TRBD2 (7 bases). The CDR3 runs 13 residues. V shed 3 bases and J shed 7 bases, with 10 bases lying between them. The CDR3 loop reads CASSFGGTNEQFF. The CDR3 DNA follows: TGTGCCAGCAGTTTCGGGGGGACAAATGAGCAGTTCTTC.

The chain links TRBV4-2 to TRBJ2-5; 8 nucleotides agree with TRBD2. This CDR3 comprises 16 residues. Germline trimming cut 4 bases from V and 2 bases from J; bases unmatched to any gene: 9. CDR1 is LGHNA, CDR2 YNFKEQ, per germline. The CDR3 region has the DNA TGTGCCAGCAGCCTCGGGGGGGGGCGGAGGCAAGAGACCCAGTACTTC. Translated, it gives CASSLGGGRRQETQYF.

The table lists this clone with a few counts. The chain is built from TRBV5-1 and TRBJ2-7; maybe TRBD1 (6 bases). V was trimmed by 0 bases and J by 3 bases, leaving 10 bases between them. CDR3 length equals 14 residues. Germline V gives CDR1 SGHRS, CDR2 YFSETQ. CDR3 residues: CASSLDQGSYEQYF. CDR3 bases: TGCGCCAGCAGCTTGGATCAGGGGAGCTACGAGCAGTACTTC.